This record concerns one T cell receptor (beta chain) sequence. This clonotype was detected a few times. No cognate antigen has been identified for it. Base qualities are not at hand, and no much larger clone is one base apart. The source of the sample is a study of human T cells and chemical hapten exposure (dated by TCRdb to about 2021). About the full investigation: For sensitization, 2% DPC in acetone was applied to an approximately 2 cm by approximately 2 cm area of upper inner arm skin. Blood samples were taken from patients before sensitization (week 0) and then at 2, 6 and about 24 weeks after DPC sensitization. Patch testing was performed on the upper back with Finn chambers containing 0.01% DPC, and the patch tests were scored after 6 days according to International Contact Dermatitis Research Group standards. Throughout the approximately 25-week study period, patients were also given weekly therapeutic DPC doses on the scalp. Most of the patients in the cohort were female, and the cohort covered alopecia areata with under or over 50% scalp involvement, alopecia totalis and alopecia universalis. Libraries were combined into a pool for sequencing, and differences in TCR yield between samples came mainly from small differences in library volumes within the pool. This study followed changes in the peripheral blood TCR repertoire in vivo during primary and secondary sensitization of alopecia patients to the hapten diphenylcyclopropenone (DPC). Blood for TCR sequencing was provided by twenty-nine alopecia patients at one to four time points (pre-sensitization, 2, 6 and 24 weeks).

According to the study, the label for this sample's time point signals: pre-sensitization, week 0. The sample's treatment or condition label, decoded: therapeutic diphenylcyclopropenone sensitization with weekly scalp DPC. At every patch-test visit, the blood draw took place before the patch test was put on. Patients were eligible if aged 18 to 70, diagnosed with alopecia and judged suitable for DPC therapy, and pregnant patients were excluded. Unfractionated whole blood was collected in Tempus Blood RNA tubes, and total RNA was extracted from that blood. Inclusive of the bounding cysteine and phenylalanine, the CDR3 is 10 residues long. The entry retains the CDR3 DNA only, 30 bases that are in frame from base 1. Looking up the germline V gene yields CDR1 SQVTM and CDR2 ANQGSEA. V drops 2 bases and J drops 5 bases, leaving 2 bases in between. Receptor libraries were prepared by RACE. The instrument given in TCRdb is NextSeq 500. During library preparation, unique molecular identifiers were attached to individual cDNA molecules so that TCRs could be counted in a quantitative, reproducible way. Each blood RNA sample was used to sequence both TCR alpha and TCR beta chains. On the study's bioinformatics: A median of around 100,000 TCRs per sample was observed, with a range of roughly 23,224 to 750,000. The Decombinator software suite was used to annotate the V, J and CDR3 of the TCR reads. To make PS versus PT1 abundance plots, every sample was subsampled to the same number of TCRs (28,000). Expanded TCRs were defined as absent before sensitization and observed at least eight times at the 2-week time point. Clones were called with MiXCR by TCRdb after fastp trimmed the public reads at Q25, and only in-frame beta chains were retained. One record per CDR3 amino acid sequence lists the most common genes and DNA. These V and J calls derive from TCRdb rather than the authors' analysis. In this sample the table shows 150,000 to 200,000 distinct CDR3 sequences, roughly 30% of which occur a single time. Nearly 3% of the sample is taken by the ten largest.

Beyond this particular receptor, the publication reports: A positive correlation was found between the number of PT1 expanded TCRs and patch test score, with significance reached at thresholds 8, 16 and 32 but not 4. No change with DPC sensitization was found in the number of TCRs above 1 in 1000 frequency, and no evidence of global repertoire structure alterations was found. Repeated subsampling changed both the strength of the expansion versus patch-test correlation and the threshold at which that correlation became significant. Because every patient had alopecia, a presumed autoimmune disease, the patients' immune response might differ from that of healthy individuals. Significantly more large CDR3 similarity clusters were formed by expanded TCRs than by pre-sensitization or healthy control sets, consistent with antigen-driven responses.

The V and J segments used are TRBV29-1 and TRBJ2-3; the D gene remains uncertain. The clonotype comes from a woman aged 25 to 39 with alopecia areata. Some clones in this sample may be carry-over from other donors' samples. The specimen comprised whole blood, sampled in connection with sensitization to the hapten diphenylcyclopropenone (DPC). The CDR3 in this case is CSVEKDTQYF. DNA sequence: TGCAGCGTTGAAAAAGATACGCAGTATTTT.